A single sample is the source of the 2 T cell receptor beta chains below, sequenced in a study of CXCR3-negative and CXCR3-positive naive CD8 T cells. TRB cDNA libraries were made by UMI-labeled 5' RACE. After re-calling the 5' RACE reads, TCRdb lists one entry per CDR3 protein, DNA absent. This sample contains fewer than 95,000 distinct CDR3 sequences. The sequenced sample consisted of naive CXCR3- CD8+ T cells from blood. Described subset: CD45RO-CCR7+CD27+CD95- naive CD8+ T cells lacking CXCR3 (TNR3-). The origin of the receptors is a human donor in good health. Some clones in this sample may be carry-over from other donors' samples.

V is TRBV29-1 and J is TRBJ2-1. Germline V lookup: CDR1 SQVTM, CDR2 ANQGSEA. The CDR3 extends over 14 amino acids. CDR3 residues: CSVEDYGAYNEQFF.

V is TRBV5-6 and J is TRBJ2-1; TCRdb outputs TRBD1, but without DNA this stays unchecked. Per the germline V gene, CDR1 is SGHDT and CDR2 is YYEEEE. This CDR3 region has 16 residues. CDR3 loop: CASSLARTGLNNEQFF.